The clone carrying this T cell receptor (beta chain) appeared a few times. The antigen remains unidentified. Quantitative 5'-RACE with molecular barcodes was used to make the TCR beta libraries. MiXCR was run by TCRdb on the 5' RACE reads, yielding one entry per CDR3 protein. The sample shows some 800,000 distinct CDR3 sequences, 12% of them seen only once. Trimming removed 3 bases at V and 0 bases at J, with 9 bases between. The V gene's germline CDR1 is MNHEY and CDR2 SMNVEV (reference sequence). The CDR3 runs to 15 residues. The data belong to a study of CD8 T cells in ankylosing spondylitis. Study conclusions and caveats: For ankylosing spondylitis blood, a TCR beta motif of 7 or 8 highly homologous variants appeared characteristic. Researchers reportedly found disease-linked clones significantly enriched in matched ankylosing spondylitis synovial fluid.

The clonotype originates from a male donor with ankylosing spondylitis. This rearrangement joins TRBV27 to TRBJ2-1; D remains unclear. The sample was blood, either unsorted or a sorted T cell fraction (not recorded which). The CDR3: CASSFLQNSYNEQFF. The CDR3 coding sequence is TGTGCCAGCAGTTTTTTACAGAACTCCTACAATGAGCAGTTCTTC.